This TCR beta chain was retrieved from a study of OX40 agonist ivuxolimab in advanced cancers. Overall study context: An agonistic human IgG2 monoclonal antibody against OX40 (CD134) was given. Among those treated, three patients had partial responses, one with hepatocellular carcinoma and two with cutaneous melanoma.

The data were produced by immunoSEQ multiplex PCR, yet TCRdb's version contains in-frame clones alone and is incomplete. Of tens of thousands of clones listed, 75% to 90% are singletons. This clone was seen a few times. This CDR3 is 15 amino acids long. CDR1 is SNHLY and CDR2 is FYNNEI in the germline V gene. The V and J ends lost 6 bases and 4 bases, in that order; junction bases with no gene match: 8. This chain links TRBV2 with TRBJ1-5; TRBD1 matches at 8 bases. The sample was CD4+ or CD8+ T cells sorted from blood, taken in a trial of the OX40 agonist ivuxolimab. The sequence came from an adult with an advanced solid tumor such as melanoma, head and neck, liver or kidney cancer. The CDR3 nucleotides read TGTGCCAGCAGCGTGGACAGGGTTCGGAATCAGCCCCAGCATTTT. Its translation is CASSVDRVRNQPQHF. Full variable domain (outside the CDR3, taken from reference TRBV2 and TRBJ1-5): EPEVTQTPSHQVTQMGQEVILRCVPISNHLYFYWYRQILGQKVEFLVSFYNNEISEKSEIFDDQFSVERPDGSNFTLKIRSTKLEDSAMYFCASSVDRVRNQPQHFGDGTRLSIL.